This T cell receptor (beta chain) was found in a study of post-analysis software for immune sequencing data. Overall study context: The patients showed relapsing-remitting, secondary progressive and progressive-relapsing multiple sclerosis courses.

This clonotype was picked up a small number of times. Unique molecular identifiers were built into the TCR beta cDNA libraries. A single record per CDR3 protein comes from TCRdb applying MiXCR to the PCR reads. The table has about 820,000 distinct CDR3 sequences, roughly half seen once; the top ten hold roughly 4.4%. This clonotype originated in a girl aged 5-17 years with multiple sclerosis. The sample consisted of blood.

In nucleotides, the CDR3 is TGTGCCAGCAGCTTGAGGGCGACGGGGACAGGGTTTTCGGAGACCCAGTACTTC. This codes for CASSLRATGTGFSETQYF. V and J are TRBV5-5 and TRBJ2-7; 9 positions match TRBD1. The J call may be mistaken, given a closer DNA end match to TRBJ2-5. This CDR3 is 18 amino acids long. Germline V CDR1 and CDR2: SGHKS, YYEKEE (reference sequence).